The rows below give T cell receptor beta chains drawn from one sample of a study of PD-1 blockade in classical Hodgkin lymphoma. The repertoire was sequenced with immunoSEQ multiplex PCR; TCRdb's copy has only in-frame clones and lacks some. The sample contains 22,000 or so clones, around 80% of which appear only once. This sample comprised peripheral blood mononuclear cells (PBMCs), obtained before the second cycle of nivolumab. Source of these receptors: a human donor with classical Hodgkin lymphoma. Both conserved end residues are part of each CDR3. A D gene is named only where the DNA matches it firmly. Size is stated for part of the rows, as once, few or many counts, or as a class when the clone is expanded.

>TRBJ2-3|TRBV27|.|15|.
TGTGCCAGCAGTTTGTCTTACACCAACACAGATACGCAGTATTTT
CASSLSYTNTDTQYF
>TRBJ2-4|TRBV12-5|once|20|TRBD2
TGTGCTAGTGGTTTGATTTCCGGACTAGCGGGAGTTTTGGCCAAAAACATTCAGTACTTC
CASGLISGLAGVLAKNIQYF
>TRBJ2-2|TRBV5-1|.|14|.
TGCGCCAGCAGCTTGTACTCGAACACCGGGGAGCTGTTTTTT
CASSLYSNTGELFF
>TRBJ1-1|TRBV20-1|.|11|.
TGCAGGGGACGGGGGAACACTGAAGCTTTCTTT
CRGRGNTEAFF
>TRBJ2-1|TRBV30|medium-sized|15|TRBD2
TGTGCCTGTCGGGTAGCGGGAACCCCCTACAATGAGCAGTTCTTC
CACRVAGTPYNEQFF
>TRBJ1-1|TRBV7-9|.|16|TRBD1
TGTGCCAGCACCCCCTCGACAGGGGGCGCGTACACTGAAGCTTTCTTT
CASTPSTGGAYTEAFF
>TRBJ1-5|TRBV9|.|13|.
TGTGCCAGCAGCTTCGGTGGTGGTCAGCCCCAGCATTTT
CASSFGGGQPQHF
>TRBJ1-3|TRBV6-5|.|15|TRBD1
TGTGCCAGTAGCCGGGACAGGGCTTCCGGAAACACCATATATTTT
CASSRDRASGNTIYF
>TRBJ1-1|TRBV5-1|.|13|.
TGCGCCAGCAGCCCAAGAACGAACACTGAAGCTTTCTTT
CASSPRTNTEAFF
>TRBJ2-5|TRBV2|.|14|.
TGTGCCAGCAGTGAAGCGCAGCGGGAAGAGACCCAGTACTTC
CASSEAQREETQYF
>TRBJ1-1|TRBV7-6|.|13|.
TGTGCCAGCAGCTTGTCCCCTGGACAGAAAGCTTTCTTT
CASSLSPGQKAFF
>TRBJ1-2|TRBV5-4|.|12|.
TGTGCCAGCAGCTTGTCTGGCTATGGCTACACCTTC
CASSLSGYGYTF
>TRBJ2-1|TRBV28|.|15|TRBD1
TGTGCCAGCAGTTTTTGGGACAGGGTTCCCGGTGAGCAGTTCTTC
CASSFWDRVPGEQFF
>TRBJ1-4|TRBV18|once|13|.
TGTGCCAGCTCACCAGGGAATAATGAAAAACTGTTTTTT
CASSPGNNEKLFF
>TRBJ2-7|TRBV19|.|15|TRBD2
TGTGCCAGTAGTATCCTAGCGGGGAGCTCCTACGAGCAGTACTTC
CASSILAGSSYEQYF
>TRBJ2-5|TRBV6-5|.|11|.
TGTGCCAGCAAAGCCTCGGGGACCCAGTACTTC
CASKASGTQYF
>TRBJ1-2|TRBV7-6|few|14|.
TGTGCCAGCAGCTTAAACCCCGGGGGATATGGCTACACCTTC
CASSLNPGGYGYTF
>TRBJ1-1|TRBV2|once|12|.
TGTGCCAGTACAAGAGAAGAAGGGGGAGCTTTCTTT
CASTREEGGAFF
>TRBJ2-5|TRBV5-4|few|12|.
TGTGCCAGCAGCCGTATTCAAGAGACCCAGTACTTC
CASSRIQETQYF
>TRBJ2-6|TRBV5-1|.|18|.
TGCGCCAGCAGCTTGGTAACAGGCCCCAGCTCTGGGGCCAACGTCCTGACTTTC
CASSLVTGPSSGANVLTF
>TRBJ1-5|TRBV29-1|.|12|.
TGCAGCGTCCGAGGGGCAGACCAGCCCCAGCATTTT
CSVRGADQPQHF
>TRBJ2-7|TRBV6-5|.|14|.
TGTGCCAGCAGTTACTCGGATGAACTTGGGGAGCAGTACTTC
CASSYSDELGEQYF
>TRBJ2-3|TRBV6-4|.|15|.
TGTGCCAGCAGCCCCCGGTCGGGAGGCACAGATACGCAGTATTTT
CASSPRSGGTDTQYF
>TRBJ1-1|TRBV6-5|.|13|.
TGTGCCAGCAGACTCGGACAGAACACTGAAGCTTTCTTT
CASRLGQNTEAFF
>TRBJ1-2|TRBV28|once|15|TRBD1
TGTGCCAGCAGTTCCCCGACAGGGGATTACTATGGCTACACCTTC
CASSSPTGDYYGYTF
>TRBJ2-7|TRBV7-9|medium-sized|13|.
TGTGCCAGCAGCGTGACTAGTTCCTACGAGCAGTACTTC
CASSVTSSYEQYF
>TRBJ2-2|TRBV7-6|.|17|TRBD1
TGTGCCAGCAGCCCACGATGGACAGGGATGGGCACCGGGGAGCTGTTTTTT
CASSPRWTGMGTGELFF
>TRBJ1-5|TRBV6-5|.|14|.
TGTGCCAGCAGTTACGATAGGGGCAATCAGCCCCAGCATTTT
CASSYDRGNQPQHF
>TRBJ2-7|TRBV7-2|.|14|TRBD1
TGTGCCAGCAGCCTGGGACAGGGTCACAACGAGCAGTACTTC
CASSLGQGHNEQYF
>TRBJ2-1|TRBV28|.|14|.
TGTGCCAGCAGCCCTGGCGGCCTAGCCTACGAGCAGTTCTTC
CASSPGGLAYEQFF
>TRBJ1-1|TRBV20-1|.|10|.
TGCAGTGCATTAAATGAAGAAGCTTTCTTT
CSALNEEAFF
>TRBJ2-2|TRBV9|.|17|TRBD2
TGTGCCAGCAGCGGGGGTTATTGGACTAGCGGGCCCGGGGAGCTGTTTTTT
CASSGGYWTSGPGELFF
>TRBJ1-2|TRBV27|.|13|TRBD1
TGTGCCAGCAGTAAGGGGACAGTCTATGGCTACACCTTC
CASSKGTVYGYTF
>TRBJ2-7|TRBV30|.|15|TRBD2
TGTGCCTGGAATCGAGGGTCTAGCGGGAGAAACGAGCAGTACTTC
CAWNRGSSGRNEQYF
>TRBJ2-3|TRBV5-1|.|15|.
TGCGCCAGCAGCTATACCGGGACGACCGGAGATACGCAGTATTTT
CASSYTGTTGDTQYF
>TRBJ1-5|TRBV18|.|14|.
TGTGCCAGCTCACAGACGGGTAGCAATCAGCCCCAGCATTTT
CASSQTGSNQPQHF
>TRBJ1-5|TRBV30|.|16|.
TGTGCCTGGAGTGTACGGGGCGGTCCACCTGACCAGCCCCAGCATTTT
CAWSVRGGPPDQPQHF
>TRBJ2-3|TRBV5-1|.|16|.
TGCGCCAGCAGCTTGGTTGGAGGGACTAGCACAGATACGCAGTATTTT
CASSLVGGTSTDTQYF
>TRBJ2-7|TRBV5-1|.|15|.
TGCGCCAGCAGCTTGGAACTAGGCCCGACCTACGAGCAGTACTTC
CASSLELGPTYEQYF
>TRBJ2-1|TRBV6-6|.|11|.
TGTGCCAGCAGTTACCACAATGAGCAGTTCTTC
CASSYHNEQFF
>TRBJ1-6|TRBV10-1|.|14|.
TGCGCCAGCAGCTTGACAGGTCCGGGGTCACCCCTCCACTTT
CASSLTGPGSPLHF
>TRBJ1-1|TRBV9|few|11|.
TGTGCCAGCAGCGCCGATACCGAAGCTTTCTTT
CASSADTEAFF
>TRBJ2-7|TRBV7-2|.|17|TRBD2
TGTGCCAGCAGCCCGCCGACTGGGCTAGCGGGGGCCTACGAGCAGTACTTC
CASSPPTGLAGAYEQYF
>TRBJ2-7|TRBV5-4|.|13|.
TGTGCCAGCAGCTTGGGGGGCGTCAACGAGCAGTACTTC
CASSLGGVNEQYF
>TRBJ2-2|TRBV7-9|.|16|TRBD1
TGTGCCAGCAGCTCTCAGGGGGCTAGCCACACCGGGTGGCTGTTTTTT
CASSSQGASHTGWLFF
>TRBJ1-4|TRBV5-3|once|15|.
TGTGCCAGCAGCTTTGGGGCTAGCATTAATGAAAAACTGTTTTTT
CASSFGASINEKLFF
>TRBJ2-4|TRBV30|.|13|TRBD2
TGTGCCTGGAGCAGGACTAGCGGTGGCATTCAGTACTTC
CAWSRTSGGIQYF
>TRBJ2-1|TRBV7-2|once|13|.
TGTGCCAGCAGGCGGGATATTTACAATGAGCAGTTCTTC
CASRRDIYNEQFF